This T cell receptor beta chain was retrieved from a study of CD8+ T cells in alopecia areata. Notes on the study in general: The study found higher clonality in lesional than normal scalp, especially in alopecia totalis/universalis. While patients received tofacitinib, many expanded lesional clones remained present in scalp and blood.

Trimming took 4 bases from V and 7 from J, leaving 11 bases between them. CDR1 is ENHRY, CDR2 SYGVKD, per germline. This CDR3 is built from 12 residues. Extracted from the samples, RNA was reverse transcribed into cDNA to serve as the sequencing template. TCRdb's copy holds only in-frame clones and misses some; the assay was immunoSEQ multiplex PCR. The table lists 75,000 to 85,000 clones, 60% to 70% of them singletons, with around 24% in the top ten. About this clone itself: Its antigen is unidentified.

As to treatment: oral pan-JAK inhibitor, 5-10 mg twice daily. The receptor was derived from a human donor with alopecia areata. The sample was CD8+ T cells sorted from blood, taken at week 24, from a patient treated with tofacitinib. The V call is TRBV10-3, the J call TRBJ2-7, with D perhaps matching TRBD1 (7 bases). CDR3 sequence (DNA): TGTGCCATCAGTGGGGACAGCGGGGAGCAGTACTTC. Protein: CAISGDSGEQYF.